The 8 T cell receptor beta chains presented below share a single source sample, sequenced in a study of T-cell memory formation after mild COVID-19. One entry per CDR3 protein results from TCRdb running MiXCR on the 5' RACE reads. Found here are 200,000 or so distinct CDR3 sequences, more than 15% of them singletons; the top ten hold under 2.5%. Sequenced input: PBMCs or a T cell subset sorted from them (not recorded which). Receptor source: an adult woman who had mild COVID-19 (a few samples of this study predate the infection). Cell type and time point are not known.

This clonotype was counted only a few times. The genes are TRBV20-1 and TRBJ1-2; a possible D gene is TRBD1 (5 bases). With 0 bases removed from V and 2 bases from J, the gap between germline ends came to 13 bases. CDR1 is DFQATT and CDR2 is SNEGSKA in the germline V gene (reference sequence). The CDR3 is 15 amino acids. The CDR3 sequence: CSAREEIAGNYGYTF. DNA of the CDR3: TGCAGTGCTAGAGAGGAGATTGCAGGGAACTATGGCTACACCTTC.

At least ten counts were recorded for this clonotype. The V and J genes are TRBV5-6 and TRBJ2-7; 7 nucleotides align to TRBD2. Trimming took 3 bases from V and 3 from J; bases not matched to a gene: 6. The germline V gene has CDR1 SGHDT and CDR2 YYEEEE. The CDR3 contains 14 residues. CDR3: CASSYRDYHYEQYF. The CDR3 DNA reads TGTGCCAGCAGCTACCGGGACTACCACTACGAGCAGTACTTC.

This clonotype has only a few counts. The J gene is TRBJ1-1, the V gene TRBV3-1; the D is unclear. The germline gives CDR1 LGHDT, CDR2 YNNKEL (reference sequence). V was shortened by 6 bases and J by 10 bases, with 15 bases between the two germline ends. The CDR3 sequence is 12 residues long. The CDR3 DNA sequence: TGTGCCAGCAGTCTAAGACAATACGGAGCTTTCTTT. Protein: CASSLRQYGAFF.

The rearrangement links TRBV7-2 to TRBJ2-7, with D unresolved. Germline values: CDR1 SGHTA, CDR2 FQGNSA. The length of the CDR3 is 13 residues. Trimming pared 2 bases from V and 2 bases from J, leaving 7 bases between. The CDR3 bases are TGTGCCAGCAGCTTATCTCCGGCCTACGAGCAGTACTTC. Its translation is CASSLSPAYEQYF.

V and J are TRBV7-7 and TRBJ2-5, with a possible D match to TRBD2 (5 bases). Germline CDR1 is SSHAT and CDR2 is FNYEAQ (reference sequence). This CDR3 has 14 residues. V lost 5 bases and J 5 bases, leaving 15 bases between the germline ends. The CDR3, as DNA: TGTGCCAGCAGCCCCCAGTTCTCGGGGGAGACCCAGTACTTC. The encoded protein is CASSPQFSGETQYF.

This chain connects TRBV11-3 to TRBJ1-4; 7 bases map to TRBD1. The V and J ends lost 7 bases and 5 bases, in that order; junction bases with no gene match: 1. Per germline, CDR1 SGHNT and CDR2 YENEEA. This CDR3 has 12 amino acids. The CDR3 DNA reads as TGTGCCAGCACAGGGGGAAATGAAAAACTGTTTTTT. Its translation: CASTGGNEKLFF.

This clonotype turned up a few times. The chain links TRBV5-1 to TRBJ2-3; D might be TRBD2 (6 bases). Germline V gene data show CDR1 as SGHRS and CDR2 as YFSETQ. The V and J ends lost 4 bases and 1 base respectively, with 16 bases between them. The CDR3 spans 16 residues. CDR3 in amino acids: CASSPGGSGRTDTQYF. DNA of the CDR3: TGCGCCAGCAGCCCCGGAGGGAGCGGCCGCACAGATACGCAGTATTTT.

This clonotype was seen repeatedly, ten times or more. The chain combines TRBV6-5 with TRBJ2-7; TRBD1 matches at 8 bases. The trim removed 1 base at V and 5 bases at J, leaving 4 bases unmatched. Per germline, CDR1 MNHEY and CDR2 SVGAGI. The CDR3 loop spans 14 amino acids. The CDR3 nucleotides read TGTGCCAGCAGTTACTATCGGACAGGGCACGAGCAGTACTTC. Residues: CASSYYRTGHEQYF.